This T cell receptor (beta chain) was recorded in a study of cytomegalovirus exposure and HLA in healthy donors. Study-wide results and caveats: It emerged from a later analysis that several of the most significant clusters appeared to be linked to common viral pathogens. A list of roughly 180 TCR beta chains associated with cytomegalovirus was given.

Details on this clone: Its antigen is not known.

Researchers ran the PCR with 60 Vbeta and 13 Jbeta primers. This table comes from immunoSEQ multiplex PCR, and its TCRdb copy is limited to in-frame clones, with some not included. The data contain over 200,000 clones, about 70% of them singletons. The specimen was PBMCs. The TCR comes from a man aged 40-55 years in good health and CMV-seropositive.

CDR3 amino acids: CASSHGELYLGEQYF. In DNA, the CDR3 is TGTGCCAGCAGTCACGGGGAACTATATTTGGGGGAGCAGTACTTC. The chain has TRBV28 and TRBJ2-7; tentative D call: TRBD2 (5 bases). The CDR3 sequence is 15 residues long. The V end was cut by 5 bases, the J end by 7 bases, with 21 bases between. Germline V gene data show CDR1 as MDHEN and CDR2 as SYDVKM.